This T cell receptor beta chain was recovered during a study of T cells in Graves' hyperthyroidism and ophthalmopathy. This clonotype was counted many times. V lost 9 bases, J lost 4 bases, and 7 bases stayed unmatched. The CDR3 length is 14 residues. Germline loops: CDR1 SGHRS, CDR2 YFSETQ. Regions amplified from RNA transcripts were the TCR beta CDR3 regions. HTBI primers were used for first-round RT-PCR of the TCR CDR3. TCRdb used MiXCR to reprocess the multiplex PCR reads, holding one entry per CDR3 protein. The sample lists about 380,000 distinct CDR3 sequences, roughly 13% occurring once. The receptor was isolated from a man aged 25-45 years with Graves' hyperthyroidism that later progressed to Graves' ophthalmopathy. The sample comprised blood. The V gene is TRBV5-1, the J gene TRBJ2-3; TRBD2 matches at 11 bases. CDR3 DNA: TGCGCCACGTGTAGCGGGGGGGAACCAGATACGCAGTATTTT. Translation: CATCSGGEPDTQYF.